This TCR beta chain was observed in a study of T cell clonotyping in hematopoietic cell transplantation. Whole-study findings and limits: Higher Inverse Simpson Index values in graft donor and pretransplant recipient predicted broader posttransplant TCR diversity. Recipient TCR diversity dropped after transplant; expanded clonotypes rose from day 30 to 180.

Generated by immunoSEQ multiplex PCR, the TCRdb table keeps only in-frame clones and is missing some. The table lists about 11,000 clones, approximately 46% of them singletons, with 8% to 9.5% in the top ten. A word on this clone: Its specificity is unknown.

Samples: about 28 days before transplant, then days 30, 100 and 180 after. Germline CDR1 GTSNPN, CDR2 SVGIG (reference sequence). CDR3 length: 15 amino acids. Deletions cut 8 bases from V and 5 bases from J, with 24 bases between. J is TRBJ2-5 and V is TRBV30; possible D gene TRBD2, 7 bases. The origin of this receptor is a male patient aged 45-60 years who had an allogeneic stem cell transplant from an unrelated donor, so the T cells may come from the graft donor. Some clones in this sample may be carry-over from other donors' samples. Here the sequenced sample was PBMCs, taken 30 days after allogeneic stem cell transplant. CDR3 in DNA: TGTGCCACCCGATCCGGGGGGCGCGGGGAGGAGACCCAGTACTTC. Its translation is CATRSGGRGEETQYF.